Described below is a single T cell receptor (beta chain) sequence and its context. The data derive from a study of blood T cell repertoires in COVID-19. Study-wide context: Some COVID-19 samples were acute and others convalescent; all came from the United States, Italy and Spain.

Original processing methods: The assay estimated nucleated cells by amplifying reference gene primers. Data came from immunoSEQ multiplex PCR; TCRdb stores just in-frame clones and leaves some out. The V and J calls and clone size are taken from that table; D and trimming were inferred from the DNA. The sample lists 160,000 or so clones; approximately 87% were seen once. The sample consisted of peripheral blood. This TCR came from a woman aged 70-85 years with acute or convalescent COVID-19.

The CDR3, as DNA: TGTGCCAGCAGTGAAAGGGGGGGGCAAGGCTACACCTTC. Amino acids: CASSERGGQGYTF. V is TRBV6-1 and J is TRBJ1-2; a weak D match, TRBD1 (6 bases). V lost 2 bases to trimming and J lost 8 bases, with 12 bases between them. Germline CDR1 and CDR2: MNHNS and SASEGT. There are 13 residues in the CDR3.